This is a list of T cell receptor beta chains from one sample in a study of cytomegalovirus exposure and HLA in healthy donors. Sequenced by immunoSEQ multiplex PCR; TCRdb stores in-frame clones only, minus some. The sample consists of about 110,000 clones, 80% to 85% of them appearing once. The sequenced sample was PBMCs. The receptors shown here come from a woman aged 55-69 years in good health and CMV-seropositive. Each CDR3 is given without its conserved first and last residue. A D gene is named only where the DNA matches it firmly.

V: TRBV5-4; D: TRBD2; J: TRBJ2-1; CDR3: ASSFGTSGIGEF
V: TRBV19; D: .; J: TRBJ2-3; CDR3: ASRAADTQY
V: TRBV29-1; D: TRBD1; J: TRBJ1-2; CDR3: SVERGTGVGGYT
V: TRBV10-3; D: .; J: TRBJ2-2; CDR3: ATRGGINTGELF
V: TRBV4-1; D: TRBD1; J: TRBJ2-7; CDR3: ASSPIGRVVQGDSYEQY
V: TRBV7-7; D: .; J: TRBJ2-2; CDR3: ASSSLGSSNTGELF
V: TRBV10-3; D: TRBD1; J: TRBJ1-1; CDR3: ASRVTGGYTEAF
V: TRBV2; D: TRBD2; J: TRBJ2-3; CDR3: ASSKKGLAGAPSDTQY
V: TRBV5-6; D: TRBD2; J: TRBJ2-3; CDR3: ASSLGGRVRDGTDTQY
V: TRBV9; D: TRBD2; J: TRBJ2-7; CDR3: ASSAIAGGPSYSYEQY
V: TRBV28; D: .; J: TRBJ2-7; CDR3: ATHRGGYEQY
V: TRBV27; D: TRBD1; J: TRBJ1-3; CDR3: ASARDSSGNTIY
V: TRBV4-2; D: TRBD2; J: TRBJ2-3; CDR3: ASSQVPGLAGGGTDTQY
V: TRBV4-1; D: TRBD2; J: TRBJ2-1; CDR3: ASSQVAGGYNEQF
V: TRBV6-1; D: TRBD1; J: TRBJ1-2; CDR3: ASSLSGTEDYGYT
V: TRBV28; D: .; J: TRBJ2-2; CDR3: ASRPFDRNTGELF
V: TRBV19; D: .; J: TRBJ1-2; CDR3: ASSMDSQAPLYGYT
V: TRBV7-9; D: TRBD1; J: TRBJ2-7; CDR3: ASTLGDRVHEQY
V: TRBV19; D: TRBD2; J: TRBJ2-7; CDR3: ASSTRTSDTYEQY
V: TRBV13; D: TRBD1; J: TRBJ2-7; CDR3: ASSFGPPGQGDEQY
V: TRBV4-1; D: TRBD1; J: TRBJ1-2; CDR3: ASSLETGDYGYT
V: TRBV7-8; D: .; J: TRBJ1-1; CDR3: ASSLVRDTEAF
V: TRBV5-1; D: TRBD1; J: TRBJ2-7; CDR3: ASTRSTGGSYEQY
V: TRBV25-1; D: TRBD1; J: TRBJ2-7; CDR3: ASSKGQAYEQY
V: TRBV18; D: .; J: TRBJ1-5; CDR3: ASSRGERNQPQH
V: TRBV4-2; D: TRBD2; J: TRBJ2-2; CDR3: ASGKAGANTGELF
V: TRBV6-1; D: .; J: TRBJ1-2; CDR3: ASSELVGVDNYGYT
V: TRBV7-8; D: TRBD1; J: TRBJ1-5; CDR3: ASRNDRGGQPQH
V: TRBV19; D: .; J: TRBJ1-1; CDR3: ASSSQGSGEAF
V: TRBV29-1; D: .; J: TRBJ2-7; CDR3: SVSFVSYEQY
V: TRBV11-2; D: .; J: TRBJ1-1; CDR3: ASSPRQLMNTEAF
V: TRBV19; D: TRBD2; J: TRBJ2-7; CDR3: ASSTQRGKTGTSGYEQY
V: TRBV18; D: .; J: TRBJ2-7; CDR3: ASSPVGGPYEQY
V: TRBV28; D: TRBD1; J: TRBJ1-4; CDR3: ASRGQTATNEKLF
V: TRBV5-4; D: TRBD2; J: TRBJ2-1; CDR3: ASGSLVSSGAWGQF
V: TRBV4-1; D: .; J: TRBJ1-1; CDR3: ASQLSPGMNTEAF
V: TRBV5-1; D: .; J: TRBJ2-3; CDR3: ASSLGTGTDTQY
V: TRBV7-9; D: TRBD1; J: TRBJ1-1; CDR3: SSSRSDRGFGTEAF
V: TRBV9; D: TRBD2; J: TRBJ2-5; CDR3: ASSVESGGPVGTQY
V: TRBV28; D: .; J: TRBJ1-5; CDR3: ASSFQPQH
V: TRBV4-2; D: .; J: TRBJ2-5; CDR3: ASSQSLQGLQETQY
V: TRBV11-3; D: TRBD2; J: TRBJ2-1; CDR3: ASSFSGLANEQF
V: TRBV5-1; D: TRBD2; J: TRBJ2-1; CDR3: ASSLVRLAGQNEQF
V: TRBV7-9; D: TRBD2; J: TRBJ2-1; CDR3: ASSGPIREGSNEQF
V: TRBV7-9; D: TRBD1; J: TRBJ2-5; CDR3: ASSSGQGARETQY
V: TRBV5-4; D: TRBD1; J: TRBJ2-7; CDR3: ASSSNRDSAYEQY
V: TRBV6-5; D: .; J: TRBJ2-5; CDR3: ASSYGLAQETQY
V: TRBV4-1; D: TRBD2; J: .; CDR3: ASSQPRMGSGSYEQY
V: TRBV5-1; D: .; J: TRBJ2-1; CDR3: ASSSYPGDKDKQF
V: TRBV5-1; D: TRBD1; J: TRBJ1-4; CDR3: ASKNQGAEKLF